The clone carrying this T cell receptor (beta chain) occurred many times. The target antigen is unknown. This specimen comes from a study of T-cell reconstitution after alpha-beta-depleted transplantation in children. General study findings and limits: Recipient T cells and thymic progenitors that survived gave rise to the high TCRbeta diversity observed at day 60 in some patients.

From germline, CDR1 is ENHRY and CDR2 SYGVKD. V lost 10 bases to trimming and J lost 9 bases; unmatched junction nucleotides: 16. The CDR3 is 14 amino acids. Molecular barcoding with unique molecular identifiers was used for the TCRbeta library. TCRdb recomputed calls from the PCR reads with MiXCR, one row per CDR3 protein. Of roughly 180,000 distinct CDR3 sequences in the sample, roughly 11% were seen once. The V gene is TRBV10-3, the J gene TRBJ2-3; 7 nucleotides align to TRBD2. This clonotype was sampled from a boy aged 2 to 9 with acute myeloid leukemia, due to receive a stem cell transplant. This material consisted of PBMCs, taken before TCRalphabeta/CD19-depleted stem cell transplant. CDR3 sequence reads: CATEAAGVTETQYF. CDR3 coding DNA: TGTGCCACCGAGGCGGCGGGAGTTACCGAAACGCAGTATTTT.